The clone carrying this T cell receptor (beta chain) appeared a few times. The antigen is unknown. Germline V gene data show CDR1 as DFQATT and CDR2 as SNEGSKA (reference sequence). This CDR3 has 13 residues. V gave up 3 bases and J gave up 2 bases, with 10 bases separating them. The sample originates from a study of post-analysis software for immune sequencing data. Unique molecular identifiers featured in each of the TCR beta cDNA libraries. TCRdb redid the calling of the PCR reads with MiXCR, one entry per CDR3 protein. The sample has fewer than 850,000 distinct CDR3 sequences; roughly 27% are singletons. Study results and limitations: Included in a set of about 5 TRBV segments more frequent in patients than controls were TRBV5-6, TRBV5-1 and TRBV20-1.

This chain connects TRBV20-1 to TRBJ2-5, with no clear D. Sequenced input: blood. This receptor was taken from a girl aged 5-17 years with multiple sclerosis. This CDR3 reads CSASFSVQETQYF. DNA of the CDR3: TGCAGTGCTAGCTTCAGCGTACAAGAGACCCAGTACTTC.